Below, 14 T cell receptor beta chains from the same sample are listed, as sequenced in a study of CD8 T cell repertoires and HIV-1 epitope variants. For these receptors, no antigen is known. Repertoires were generated with immunoSEQ multiplex PCR, while TCRdb's copy carries only in-frame clones and drops some. The data contain almost 2,500 clones, approximately 69% of them seen just once; the ten biggest clones take up around two fifths. Sequencing was performed on cultured CD8+ T cells derived from PBMCs. The receptors come from a male donor with HIV.

The V and J genes are TRBV30 and TRBJ1-1; D unclear. The CDR3 loop spans 13 amino acids. Germline CDR1 reads GTSNPN; CDR2 reads SVGIG (reference sequence). The ends were cut back, 4 bases at V and 4 bases at J, with 13 bases in the middle. The CDR3, as DNA: TGTGCCTGGACTCAAACGGTGAGCACTGAAGCTTTCTTT. As protein: CAWTQTVSTEAFF.

This clone is categorized as hyperexpanded. The V and J genes are TRBV28 and TRBJ1-2; the D is unclear. The CDR3 runs 16 residues. Germline CDR1 and CDR2: MDHEN and SYDVKM. Trimming shortened V by 8 bases and J by 1 base, and 20 bases separated the two germline ends. The CDR3 bases are TGTGCCAGCGGCTTATATCCCTTGGACCTTAACTATGGCTACACCTTC. As protein: CASGLYPLDLNYGYTF.

This chain uses TRBV19 with TRBJ1-1, with a tentative D call TRBD1 (5 bases). This CDR3 contains 12 residues. Trimming left V 1 base short and J 5 bases short, with 5 bases between. CDR1 is LNHDA, CDR2 SQIVND, per germline (reference sequence). In DNA form, the CDR3 reads TGTGCCAGTAGTATAGGGACAACTGAAGCTTTCTTT. As protein: CASSIGTTEAFF. The full variable domain, rest sourced from reference TRBV19 and TRBJ1-1, is DGGITQSPKYLFRKEGQNVTLSCEQNLNHDAMYWYRQDPGQGLRLIYYSQIVNDFQKGDIAEGYSVSREKKESFPLTVTSAQKNPTAFYLCASSIGTTEAFFGQGTRLTVV.

The chain recombines TRBV28 with TRBJ2-7, with D perhaps given as TRBD1 or TRBD2 (6 bases each). Germline V gene sequence: CDR1 MDHEN, CDR2 SYDVKM. V gave up 6 bases and J gave up 5 bases, with 17 bases separating them. The CDR3 is 14 amino acids. Written as DNA, the CDR3 is TGTGCCAGCAGACCCGAGGGGGGTCGGCACGAGCAGTACTTC. Its translation: CASRPEGGRHEQYF.

This clone was recorded once. The genes are TRBV5-4 and TRBJ2-7, with 7 bases lining up with TRBD1. The CDR3 sequence is 13 residues long. The germline V gene encodes CDR1 SGHNT and CDR2 YYREEE (reference sequence). V gave up 4 bases and J gave up 6 bases; unmatched junction bases: 7. The CDR3 DNA follows: TGTGCCAGCAGCACGACGACAGGGTCCGAGCAGTACTTC. Encoded protein: CASSTTTGSEQYF.

This clone was found a few times. The rearrangement links TRBV9 to TRBJ2-5; a possible D gene is TRBD2 (7 bases). The V end lost 3 bases, the J end lost 2 bases, and 17 bases lay between the germline ends. This CDR3 is 16 amino acids long. Germline V lookup: CDR1 SGDLS, CDR2 YYNGEE. The CDR3 nucleotides are TGTGCCAGCAGCGGACGAGGGGGGGAGAGACAAGAGACCCAGTACTTC. Its protein is CASSGRGGERQETQYF.

This clone was observed a handful of times. The V and J genes are TRBV2 and TRBJ1-1; no clear D gene. CDR1 and CDR2 (germline): SNHLY, FYNNEI. V was clipped by 5 bases and J by 8 bases, with 15 bases between them. The CDR3 has 13 amino acids. The CDR3 nucleotides read TGTGCCAGCAGTCGAAGTCCATTAACCGAAGCTTTCTTT. It codes for CASSRSPLTEAFF.

The J gene is TRBJ1-5, the V gene TRBV28, with a weak D call TRBD1 (6 bases). This CDR3 contains 12 residues. V gave up 6 bases and J gave up 7 bases, with 10 bases separating them. Germline V gene data show CDR1 as MDHEN and CDR2 as SYDVKM. DNA for the CDR3: TGTGCCAGCAGCAGGGGACGACAGCCCCAGCATTTT. Encoded protein: CASSRGRQPQHF.

The sample holds a few counts of this clone. The J gene is TRBJ2-7, the V gene TRBV28; 7 bases agree with TRBD1. The germline V gene has CDR1 MDHEN and CDR2 SYDVKM. This CDR3 is 13 amino acids long. V was pared by 4 bases and J by 5 bases, with 5 bases of the junction left unmatched. CDR3 nucleotide sequence: TGTGCCAGCAGTTCAGACAGGGCAGACGAGCAGTACTTC. It specifies CASSSDRADEQYF.

The rearrangement joins TRBV25-1 to TRBJ2-7; 7 nucleotides align to TRBD2. Germline CDR1 and CDR2: MGHDK and SYGVNS. This CDR3 has 13 amino acids. Trimming at V came to 10 bases and at J to 4 bases, leaving 10 bases not matched to a gene. CDR3 in amino acids: CATGGASGYEQYF. The CDR3 DNA reads TGTGCCACCGGAGGCGCTAGCGGTTACGAGCAGTACTTC.

This clone has only a few counts. V usage is TRBV7-2 and J usage is TRBJ2-3; D might be TRBD2 (5 bases). The CDR3 contains 15 residues. The ends were cut back, 5 bases at V and 2 bases at J, with 14 bases in the middle. CDR1 and CDR2 (germline): SGHTA, FQGNSA. The CDR3 spells CASSPTRAATDTQYF. CDR3 nucleotide sequence: TGTGCCAGCAGCCCCACTAGGGCTGCCACAGATACGCAGTATTTT.

This rearrangement joins TRBV15 to TRBJ2-1; perhaps TRBD2 as D (7 bases). The CDR3 sequence is 15 residues long. Germline V gives CDR1 LNHNV, CDR2 YYDKDF (reference sequence). Trimming left V 6 bases short and J 8 bases short, with 20 bases between. Written as DNA, the CDR3 is TGTGCCACCAGGCCTCCCGGCGGGAGACAGGATGAGCAGTTCTTC. Its protein product is CATRPPGGRQDEQFF.

The chain joins TRBV19 to TRBJ1-2; possible D gene TRBD1, 6 bases. Deletions cut 5 bases from V and 3 bases from J, with 16 bases between. This CDR3 is built from 15 residues. Germline CDR1 and CDR2: LNHDA and SQIVND (reference sequence). CDR3 nucleotide sequence: TGTGCCAGTAGTCCCACTGTTGGGACATACTATGGCTACACCTTC. It codes for CASSPTVGTYYGYTF.

The J gene is TRBJ2-7, the V gene TRBV7-6; TRBD1 matches at 7 bases. This CDR3 region has 14 residues. The germline gives CDR1 SGHVS, CDR2 FNYEAQ. The V and J ends lost 0 bases and 3 bases, in that order; junction bases with no gene match: 2. DNA for the CDR3: TGTGCCAGCAGCTTAGCGGGGGACAGCTACGAGCAGTACTTC. It translates to CASSLAGDSYEQYF. The variable domain in full, completed from reference TRBV7-6 and TRBJ2-7, reads GAGVSQSPRYKVTKRGQDVALRCDPISGHVSLYWYRQALGQGPEFLTYFNYEAQQDKSGLPNDRFSAERPEGSISTLTIQRTEQRDSAMYRCASSLAGDSYEQYFGPGTRLTVT.